This T cell receptor beta chain was obtained from a study of blood T cell repertoires in COVID-19 (TCRdb year 2020). For the wider study: The collaborator samples originated in the United States, Italy and Spain and spanned the acute and convalescent phases of COVID-19. HLA class I and class II types, where available, came from metadata supplied by the sample provider rather than from assay-based typing. Subjects who had been exposed to COVID-19, were actively infected with it, or had recovered from it provided the deeply sampled blood TCRbeta repertoires that made up the dataset. The sample metadata nearly always contained a de-identified subject ID, COVID-19 status, age in years and sex. The samples were drawn from two sources: the first 160 participants of the ongoing ImmuneRACE study, and fewer than 1,500 subjects contributed by 6 global collaborators. The prospective study material was composed of cDNA or gDNA derived from T cells, B-cell-depleted T cells, or PBMCs. The repertoires were made available in a free public database intended to serve as a resource for research on the immune response to SARS-CoV-2.

This clone was detected only once. Which antigen it targets is not known. The sample holds no much larger clone one base away, and base qualities are not on file. Overall study outcomes, separate from this receptor: How much clinical and demographic metadata was included differed by source and by participant, and the metadata was provided uncurated.

Whole blood was collected in K2EDTA tubes by collaborating institutions according to the institutions' own protocols. For TCRbeta analysis, collaborator samples were shipped as frozen whole blood, as isolated PBMCs, or as DNA extracted from either sample type. CDR1 MNHEY and CDR2 SMNVEV are derived from the germline V gene (reference sequence). The V end gives up 6 bases and the J end 1 base, leaving 6 bases in the junction not matched to a gene. Measured from the cysteine to the phenylalanine, the CDR3 is 14 residues long. Only the CDR3 region is kept as DNA, spanning 42 bases read in frame from base 1. TCRbeta CDR3 regions were amplified from genomic DNA using the immunoSEQ Assay, a bias-controlled multiplex PCR. The published analysis was carried out like this. Nucleated cell counts per sample were estimated from amplification of reference gene primers within the assay. To quantify the absolute abundance of each unique TCRbeta CDR3 rearrangement, sequence reads were collapsed and filtered. For each sample, productive Simpson clonality was calculated by taking the square root of Simpson's diversity index across productive rearrangements. This immuneACCESS table, as held by TCRdb, lists in-frame sequences with V and J called but not all clones. Of the missing ones, under half trace to an unresolved V gene in checked studies; the others have no known cause. Clonal size and the V and J genes are those of that table, whereas D and trimming came from the DNA. The sample yields some 65,000 clones; around 90% were counted once. The ten largest make up 18% of the sample.

This sequence was found in a woman at least 80 years old with active COVID-19. This receptor chain uses TRBV27 and TRBJ2-7; 7 central bases correspond to TRBD1. Material: peripheral blood. CDR3 region: CASRSRGRSYEQYF. DNA sequence: TGTGCCAGCAGGTCTAGGGGGCGATCCTACGAGCAGTACTTC.